These 4 T cell receptor beta chains came from one sample sequenced in a study of CD8+ T cells in alopecia areata. Sequencing used cDNA as its template, made by extracting RNA and reverse transcribing it. Assay: immunoSEQ multiplex PCR; the TCRdb copy retains only in-frame clones and omits some. In the table there are 150,000 to 200,000 clones, roughly 70% of which are singletons. The source was CD8+ T cells sorted from blood, collected at week 0. The source is a human donor with alopecia areata.

The CDR3 loop reads CATSPRWEFGEQYF. The CDR3 region has the DNA TGTGCCACCAGCCCCCGCTGGGAGTTCGGGGAGCAGTACTTC. The chain uses TRBV15 and TRBJ2-7; TRBD2 might be the D (5 bases). The CDR3 is made up of 14 amino acids. Between the trimmed V and J ends, which lost 5 bases and 7 bases, there was a span of 18 bases. Germline V gene sequence: CDR1 LNHNV, CDR2 YYDKDF (reference sequence).

The gene calls are TRBV28 and TRBJ2-7; tentatively, D is TRBD1 or TRBD2 (5 bases each). There are 16 residues in the CDR3. V gave up 6 bases and J gave up 5 bases, with 23 bases separating them. Germline V gene lookup returns CDR1 MDHEN and CDR2 SYDVKM. CDR3 region: CASSPSRRDGQNEQYF. DNA of the CDR3: TGTGCCAGCAGCCCTTCTCGCCGGGACGGCCAGAACGAGCAGTACTTC.

This CDR3 is CASSEYYNSPLHF. The CDR3 DNA is TGTGCCAGCAGCGAGTATTATAATTCACCCCTCCACTTT. This chain uses TRBV9 with TRBJ1-6; D is uncertain. This CDR3 is 13 amino acids long. V lost 3 bases, J lost 4 bases, and 5 bases lay in between. The germline CDR1 and CDR2 sequences are SGDLS and YYNGEE.

This clone came up a few times. The chain links TRBV13 to TRBJ2-3; D uncertain. Germline V gene sequence: CDR1 PRHDT, CDR2 FYEKMQ (reference sequence). This CDR3 has 15 residues. The V gene lost 6 bases and the J gene lost 0 bases, with 13 bases spanning the gap. Here the CDR3 DNA reads TGTGCCAGCAGTTCCCTCCTTGGGAGCACAGATACGCAGTATTTT. It translates to CASSSLLGSTDTQYF.